Below are 18 T cell receptor beta chains sequenced from a single sample in a study of shared clonotypes between healthy human individuals. The assay was immunoSEQ multiplex PCR, and TCRdb's table has in-frame clones only and misses some. The table lists 500,000 or so clones, about 96% of them singletons. Sequenced input: naive CD4+ T cells sorted from blood. Subset denoted: CD45RA+ positively selected. These receptors were obtained from a woman in her twenties or thirties in good health.

The CDR3 DNA reads as TGTGCCAGCAGCCCGAGGACTAGTGCGGGACACAATGAGCAGTTCTTC. Translating gives CASSPRTSAGHNEQFF. The chain couples TRBV7-3 to TRBJ2-1; TRBD2 matches at 7 bases. Germline CDR1 SGHTA, CDR2 FQGTGA. CDR3 length equals 16 residues. J was trimmed by 5 bases and V by 5 bases; bases with no gene match: 12.

This chain joins TRBV18 and TRBJ1-1, with D unclear. This CDR3 contains 16 residues. Germline lookup yields CDR1 KGHSH and CDR2 LQKENI. Trimming removed 3 bases at V and 0 bases at J, with 14 bases between. CDR3 amino acids: CASSPKFVGMNTEAFF. The CDR3 DNA reads as TGTGCCAGCTCACCGAAATTTGTGGGGATGAACACTGAAGCTTTCTTT.

This chain connects TRBV9 to TRBJ2-1, with TRBD2 identical over 8 bases. The CDR3 is 16 amino acids. V was clipped by 6 bases and J by 0 bases; unmatched bases: 8. The germline CDR1 and CDR2 sequences are SGDLS and YYNGEE. The CDR3 sequence is CASTPWGTSSYNEQFF. The DNA of the CDR3 is TGTGCCAGCACCCCGTGGGGGACTAGCTCCTACAATGAGCAGTTCTTC.

The rearrangement links TRBV9 to TRBJ2-3; tentatively, D is TRBD2 (6 bases). Looked up from germline, CDR1 is SGDLS and CDR2 is YYNGEE. The CDR3 extends over 15 amino acids. V was clipped by 0 bases and J by 4 bases, with 12 bases between them. The CDR3 nucleotides read TGTGCCAGCAGCGTAGCGGGAGAAGTCTCAGATACGCAGTATTTT. Translating gives CASSVAGEVSDTQYF. The full variable domain, completed using reference TRBV9 and TRBJ2-3, is DSGVTQTPKHLITATGQRVTLRCSPRSGDLSVYWYQQSLDQGLQFLIQYYNGEERAKGNILERFSAQQFPDLHSELNLSSLELGDSALYFCASSVAGEVSDTQYFGPGTRLTVL.

The CDR3 loop reads CASSPGPTRNYEQYF. The DNA of the CDR3 is TGTGCCAGCTCCCCGGGTCCTACGCGTAATTACGAGCAGTACTTC. The J gene is TRBJ2-7, the V gene TRBV18; D remains ambiguous. Germline lookup yields CDR1 KGHSH and CDR2 LQKENI. This CDR3 is 15 amino acids long. The germline V and J ends were trimmed by 6 bases and 4 bases, with 19 bases remaining between them.

This clone was seen once. V gene TRBV12-5 combines with J gene TRBJ1-2, with a weak D call TRBD1 (6 bases). Germline V lookup: CDR1 LGHNT, CDR2 FRNRAP. The germline V and J ends were trimmed by 1 base and 4 bases, with 16 bases remaining between them. This CDR3 contains 16 residues. CDR3 sequence (DNA): TGTGCTAGTGGTTTGGGTGACAGGCCACAACCCTATGGCTACACCTTC. Translated: CASGLGDRPQPYGYTF.

This chain connects TRBV6-1 to TRBJ1-2, with a weak D call TRBD1 (5 bases). V lost 2 bases to trimming and J lost 4 bases, with 20 bases between them. In germline, CDR1 is MNHNS, CDR2 SASEGT. The CDR3 is 17 residues long. CDR3 loop: CASSELGDRASGYGYTF. The CDR3 bases are TGTGCCAGCAGTGAATTGGGCGACAGAGCCTCTGGCTATGGCTACACCTTC.

As for this clone: At one end, the junction sequence differs from germline, possibly due to a read error. The chain is built from TRBV2 and TRBJ2-7, with 8 bases fitting TRBD1. The CDR3 is 14 amino acids. Per the germline V gene, CDR1 is SNHLY and CDR2 is FYNNEI. CDR3 loop: CATSPQGAPYEQYF. In DNA, the CDR3 is TGTGCCACCAGTCCGCAGGGGGCCCCCTACGAGCAGTACTTC.

This chain links TRBV9 with TRBJ2-5; TRBD2 matches at 11 bases. This CDR3 has 15 amino acids. Per the germline V gene, CDR1 is SGDLS and CDR2 is YYNGEE. V trimming: 0 bases; J trimming: 5 bases; junction bases outside the gene matches: 3. The CDR3 reads CASSVDSGREETQYF. The DNA for the CDR3 is TGTGCCAGCAGCGTAGATAGCGGGAGGGAGGAGACCCAGTACTTC.

This rearrangement joins TRBV6-1 to TRBJ2-7; TRBD1 or TRBD2 may be the D gene (5 bases each). The V end was cut by 3 bases, the J end by 5 bases, with 14 bases between. Germline V CDR1 and CDR2: MNHNS, SASEGT. The CDR3 is 14 amino acids. This chain's CDR3 is CASSDWGTRDEQYF. The CDR3 nucleotides are TGTGCCAGCAGTGATTGGGGGACCAGGGACGAGCAGTACTTC.

CDR3 sequence (DNA): TGTGCCAGCAGGGACTCCGGGACCTCTAACTATGGCTACACCTTC. It translates to CASRDSGTSNYGYTF. The chain carries TRBV28 and TRBJ1-2, with D maybe TRBD1 (5 bases). V gave up 6 bases and J gave up 0 bases, with 14 bases separating them. This CDR3 contains 15 residues. Germline lookup yields CDR1 MDHEN and CDR2 SYDVKM.

This rearrangement joins TRBV11-2 to TRBJ1-2; TRBD1 aligns across 9 bases. Germline CDR1 reads SGHAT; CDR2 reads FQNNGV. The CDR3 is made up of 14 amino acids. The V and J ends lost 4 bases and 5 bases, in that order; junction bases with no gene match: 5. In nucleotides, the CDR3 is TGTGCCAGCAGCTCTGGGGGGACAGGGTATGGCTACACCTTC. Amino acids: CASSSGGTGYGYTF.

The chain is built from TRBV11-2 and TRBJ2-3; TRBD2 aligns across 10 bases. CDR3 length: 18 amino acids. Trimming removed 5 bases from V and 3 bases from J; junction bases left unmatched: 14. Germline V gene sequence: CDR1 SGHAT, CDR2 FQNNGV. The CDR3 here is CASSQSSGSWGRTDTQYF. CDR3 bases: TGTGCCAGCAGCCAATCTAGCGGGAGTTGGGGGAGGACAGATACGCAGTATTTT.

J is TRBJ1-3 and V is TRBV19; 7 bases agree with TRBD1. Per germline, CDR1 LNHDA and CDR2 SQIVND (reference sequence). The junction had 10 bases not matched to a gene; V was cut back by 7 bases and J by 4 bases. The CDR3 totals 15 residues. CDR3 coding DNA: TGTGCCAGTAACCGGAGGGACAGAAGGGGAAACACCATATATTTT. This encodes CASNRRDRRGNTIYF.

For this clone: One end of the junction is discordant with germline, which a read error may explain. The chain has TRBV5-1 and TRBJ2-3; D gene uncertain. Germline CDR1 is SGHRS and CDR2 is YFSETQ. This CDR3 spans 14 amino acids. In nucleotides, the CDR3 is TGCGCCAGCAGCCTTCAAGTCTCCGGAGATACGCAATATTTT. Protein sequence: CASSLQVSGDTQYF.

The V and J genes are TRBV10-3 and TRBJ1-2, with 8 nucleotides matching TRBD1. Germline loops: CDR1 ENHRY, CDR2 SYGVKD. The CDR3 contains 14 residues. V was clipped by 5 bases and J by 4 bases; unmatched bases: 6. Here the CDR3 reads CAISPGTGGYGYTF. In nucleotides, the CDR3 is TGTGCCATCAGTCCAGGGACAGGAGGCTATGGCTACACCTTC.

V is TRBV20-1 and J is TRBJ2-7; D gene ambiguous. Trimming removed 5 bases at V and 4 bases at J, with 9 bases between. The CDR3 covers 11 residues. Per the germline V gene, CDR1 is DFQATT and CDR2 is SNEGSKA (reference sequence). The CDR3 reads CSAGPAYEQYF. As DNA, the CDR3 is TGCAGTGCTGGACCTGCTTACGAGCAGTACTTC.

V gene TRBV28 combines with J gene TRBJ2-5; 7 bases match TRBD1. CDR1 is MDHEN, CDR2 SYDVKM, per germline. CDR3 length: 15 residues. V lost 8 bases and J lost 5; bases outside the gene matches: 14. The chain's CDR3 is CASFPPRGTRETQYF. The CDR3 nucleotides are TGTGCCAGCTTCCCACCCAGGGGGACGAGGGAGACCCAGTACTTC. The full variable domain, completed using reference TRBV28 and TRBJ2-5, is DVKVTQSSRYLVKRTGEKVFLECVQDMDHENMFWYRQDPGLGLRLIYFSYDVKMKEKGDIPEGYSVSREKKERFSLILESASTNQTSMYLCASFPPRGTRETQYFGPGTRLLVL.